Here is one T cell receptor (beta chain) with its context. No antigen is known for it. This sample is drawn from a study of cytomegalovirus exposure and HLA in healthy donors. Looking at the study overall: Unique TCR beta sequences numbering around 110 million came from around 180 million T cells in an earlier analysis. Findings of the study overall: Previously analyzed data showed that most TCR beta V segments were productive at a frequency of about 87% or about 30%.

The primer mix had 60 Vbeta and 13 Jbeta primers. Generated by immunoSEQ multiplex PCR, the TCRdb table keeps only in-frame clones and is missing some. The data show fewer than 250,000 clones, with over 60% seen just once and roughly 2% held by the top ten. The material sequenced was PBMCs. This sequence was found in a man aged 18 to 29 in good health and CMV-seronegative.

This chain's CDR3 is CASSLGQGSPQHF. The CDR3 region has the DNA TGTGCCAGCAGTCTAGGACAGGGAAGCCCCCAGCATTTT. J is TRBJ1-5 and V is TRBV27; TRBD1 matches at 8 bases. The germline gives CDR1 MNHEY, CDR2 SMNVEV (reference sequence). The CDR3 covers 13 residues. V shed 5 bases, J shed 10 bases, and the junction held 7 bases outside the gene matches.